This paragraph covers one T cell receptor beta chain sequence. The antigen it recognizes is unknown. No much larger clonotype is one base removed from it; base qualities were not supplied. Library method: 5' RACE. The instrument was an Illumina HiSeq 2500. The second PCR ran for roughly 7 to 11 cycles and used a J-beta primer mix along with a sample-barcoded 5' primer. A unique molecular identifier was introduced onto each TCR beta cDNA molecule by a template-switch 5' adaptor carrying 12 random nucleotides. Each sample yielded at least 2.5 million CDR3-containing paired-end reads. All of the RNA was converted into first-strand cDNA using the Mint cDNA synthesis kit, with a TRBC-specific oligonucleotide serving as the primer. Following uracil-DNA glycosylase treatment, a first 18-cycle PCR with universal primers M1SS and BC2_uni_R was performed on all cDNA. Regarding the original processing steps: Normalization of each sample was performed by random selection of 1 million high-quality reads, each carrying a distinct molecular identifier. Reads sharing molecular identifiers were discarded rather than binned into consensus sequences. MiTCR, with a Q25 quality threshold and the strictest error-elimination algorithm, was used for CDR3 identification, clonotype clustering and error correction. A nonparametric unseen species model using Euler transformation provided a lower-bound estimate of total TCR beta diversity. TCRdb passed the public sequencing reads through fastp at Q25 and MiXCR, retaining productive beta sequences. Each entry merges the rows of one CDR3 protein and shows their most common DNA and genes. TCRdb's processing, not the authors' own work, is the source of the V and J calls. A total of around 870,000 distinct CDR3 sequences appear in this sample, around 30% of them only once. The ten most abundant clones make up 17% of the sample.

The entry originates in a study of blood T cells in healthy people across ages (dated by TCRdb to between 2014 and 2016). Background on the whole study: In model experiments, template switching captured roughly one uniquely barcoded TCR beta cDNA molecule for every two T cells. Donors were grouped into four age groups: young (average about 15 years), middle-aged (approximately 41), aged (about 59) and long-lived (approximately 75). The study measured age-related changes in TCR beta repertoire diversity using deep sequencing normalized with unique cDNA molecular identifiers. Donors of different ages were randomly distributed across sequencing lanes to avoid experimental bias. Two additional independent replicas of 1 million unique cDNA reads from the same blood draw were analyzed for two donors (one aged 18 to 29 and one aged 80 or older). The study at large found these results: The long-lived group showed more naive CD4+ T cells, fewer expanded clones and increased TCR diversity than the aged group, suggesting age selection. Observed TCR beta diversity per million T cells fell roughly linearly with age, and a significant reduction was already apparent by age roughly 41. Conclusive comparison of naive and antigen-experienced compartments was prevented by the profiling of bulk unsorted PBMCs. Because the CMV infection status of the donors was unknown, age-related changes in expanded clonotypes may potentially have been confounded. Estimates of total diversity from one million sequenced T cells were regarded as lower bounds and underestimates. Observed TCR beta diversity correlated strongly with the percentage of naive T cells measured by flow cytometry.

The roughly 39 donors, aged about 6 to 95 years, were systemically healthy Caucasian individuals from Russia. Each donor gave ten milliliters of peripheral blood, collected into EDTA-treated Vacutainer tubes. Ficoll-Paque density-gradient centrifugation was used to isolate PBMCs, with at least 7 million per sample. Total RNA was extracted from PBMCs with Trizol reagent, with at least 5 micrograms obtained per sample. For every donor, flow cytometry on a PBMC aliquot measured the percentage of naive CD45RAhigh/CD27high T cells. This TCR was sampled from a woman of 80 years or more in good health. Sequenced material: blood.

The sequence in DNA is TGCGCCAGCAGCCATGACGGCAGGGTATCTGGGGCCAACGTCCTGACTTTC. This encodes CASSHDGRVSGANVLTF. The chain links TRBV4-3 with TRBJ2-6; tentative D gene TRBD1, with 5 bases matching. From cysteine to phenylalanine, the CDR3 is 17 amino acids long. Only the CDR3 DNA is retained, 51 bases long and in frame from the first base. The germline V gene provides CDR1 LGHNA and CDR2 YSLEER. Deletion took 3 bases off V and 1 base off J, with a span of 13 bases between the germline ends.